This TCR beta chain is drawn from a study of early T cells in non-severe SARS-CoV-2 infection. Each CDR3 protein is one row after TCRdb ran MiXCR on the 5' RACE reads. The sample holds about 100,000 distinct CDR3 sequences, around 14% seen once. From germline, CDR1 is SGHTA and CDR2 FQGNSA. The CDR3 totals 16 residues. Deletions cut 5 bases from V and 8 bases from J, with 22 bases between. This clonotype was detected many times. This TCR was recovered from an adult who was a healthcare worker with PCR-confirmed SARS-CoV-2 infection or an uninfected control (not recorded which). The sequencing sample was made of whole blood. The V and J genes are TRBV7-2 and TRBJ2-1, with D perhaps matching TRBD2 (7 bases). The CDR3 coding sequence is TGTGCCAGCAGCCTAGATTTTGCGGGGGCCTCGCATGAGCAGTTCTTC. As protein: CASSLDFAGASHEQFF.